This T cell receptor beta chain was sequenced during a study of shared clonotypes between healthy human individuals. Notes on the study in general: Clonotypes which were not shared had lower generation probabilities than clonotypes that all four donors shared.

Assay used: immunoSEQ multiplex PCR; TCRdb lists only in-frame clones, some missing. Altogether roughly 1.4 million clones are present, 98% to 99% being singletons, with the ten largest covering approximately 0.4%. A remark on this clone: As yet, its antigen is unknown.

This TCR came from a man younger than 40 in good health. The sample comprised naive CD4+ T cells sorted from blood. Subset meaning: CD45RA+ positively selected.

CDR3 residues: CASSLFALGLAGNEQYF. In DNA, the CDR3 is TGTGCCAGCAGCTTGTTCGCCCTTGGACTAGCGGGAAACGAGCAGTACTTC. The genes are TRBV5-4 and TRBJ2-7, with 12 bases matching TRBD2. The length of the CDR3 is 17 residues. V shed 1 base and J 5 bases; nucleotides not matched to a gene: 10. Germline V gives CDR1 SGHNT, CDR2 YYREEE (reference sequence).